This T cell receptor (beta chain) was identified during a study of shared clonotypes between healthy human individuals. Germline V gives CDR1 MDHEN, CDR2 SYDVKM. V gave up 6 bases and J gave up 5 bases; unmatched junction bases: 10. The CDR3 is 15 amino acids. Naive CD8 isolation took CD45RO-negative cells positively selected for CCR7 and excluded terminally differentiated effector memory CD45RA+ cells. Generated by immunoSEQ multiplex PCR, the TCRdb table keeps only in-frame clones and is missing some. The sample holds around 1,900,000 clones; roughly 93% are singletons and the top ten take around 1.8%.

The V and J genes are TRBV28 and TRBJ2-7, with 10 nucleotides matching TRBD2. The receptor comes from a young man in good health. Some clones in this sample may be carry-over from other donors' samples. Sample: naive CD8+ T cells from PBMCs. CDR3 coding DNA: TGTGCCAGCAGAACACTAGCGGGATATAGGCACGAGCAGTACTTC. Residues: CASRTLAGYRHEQYF.